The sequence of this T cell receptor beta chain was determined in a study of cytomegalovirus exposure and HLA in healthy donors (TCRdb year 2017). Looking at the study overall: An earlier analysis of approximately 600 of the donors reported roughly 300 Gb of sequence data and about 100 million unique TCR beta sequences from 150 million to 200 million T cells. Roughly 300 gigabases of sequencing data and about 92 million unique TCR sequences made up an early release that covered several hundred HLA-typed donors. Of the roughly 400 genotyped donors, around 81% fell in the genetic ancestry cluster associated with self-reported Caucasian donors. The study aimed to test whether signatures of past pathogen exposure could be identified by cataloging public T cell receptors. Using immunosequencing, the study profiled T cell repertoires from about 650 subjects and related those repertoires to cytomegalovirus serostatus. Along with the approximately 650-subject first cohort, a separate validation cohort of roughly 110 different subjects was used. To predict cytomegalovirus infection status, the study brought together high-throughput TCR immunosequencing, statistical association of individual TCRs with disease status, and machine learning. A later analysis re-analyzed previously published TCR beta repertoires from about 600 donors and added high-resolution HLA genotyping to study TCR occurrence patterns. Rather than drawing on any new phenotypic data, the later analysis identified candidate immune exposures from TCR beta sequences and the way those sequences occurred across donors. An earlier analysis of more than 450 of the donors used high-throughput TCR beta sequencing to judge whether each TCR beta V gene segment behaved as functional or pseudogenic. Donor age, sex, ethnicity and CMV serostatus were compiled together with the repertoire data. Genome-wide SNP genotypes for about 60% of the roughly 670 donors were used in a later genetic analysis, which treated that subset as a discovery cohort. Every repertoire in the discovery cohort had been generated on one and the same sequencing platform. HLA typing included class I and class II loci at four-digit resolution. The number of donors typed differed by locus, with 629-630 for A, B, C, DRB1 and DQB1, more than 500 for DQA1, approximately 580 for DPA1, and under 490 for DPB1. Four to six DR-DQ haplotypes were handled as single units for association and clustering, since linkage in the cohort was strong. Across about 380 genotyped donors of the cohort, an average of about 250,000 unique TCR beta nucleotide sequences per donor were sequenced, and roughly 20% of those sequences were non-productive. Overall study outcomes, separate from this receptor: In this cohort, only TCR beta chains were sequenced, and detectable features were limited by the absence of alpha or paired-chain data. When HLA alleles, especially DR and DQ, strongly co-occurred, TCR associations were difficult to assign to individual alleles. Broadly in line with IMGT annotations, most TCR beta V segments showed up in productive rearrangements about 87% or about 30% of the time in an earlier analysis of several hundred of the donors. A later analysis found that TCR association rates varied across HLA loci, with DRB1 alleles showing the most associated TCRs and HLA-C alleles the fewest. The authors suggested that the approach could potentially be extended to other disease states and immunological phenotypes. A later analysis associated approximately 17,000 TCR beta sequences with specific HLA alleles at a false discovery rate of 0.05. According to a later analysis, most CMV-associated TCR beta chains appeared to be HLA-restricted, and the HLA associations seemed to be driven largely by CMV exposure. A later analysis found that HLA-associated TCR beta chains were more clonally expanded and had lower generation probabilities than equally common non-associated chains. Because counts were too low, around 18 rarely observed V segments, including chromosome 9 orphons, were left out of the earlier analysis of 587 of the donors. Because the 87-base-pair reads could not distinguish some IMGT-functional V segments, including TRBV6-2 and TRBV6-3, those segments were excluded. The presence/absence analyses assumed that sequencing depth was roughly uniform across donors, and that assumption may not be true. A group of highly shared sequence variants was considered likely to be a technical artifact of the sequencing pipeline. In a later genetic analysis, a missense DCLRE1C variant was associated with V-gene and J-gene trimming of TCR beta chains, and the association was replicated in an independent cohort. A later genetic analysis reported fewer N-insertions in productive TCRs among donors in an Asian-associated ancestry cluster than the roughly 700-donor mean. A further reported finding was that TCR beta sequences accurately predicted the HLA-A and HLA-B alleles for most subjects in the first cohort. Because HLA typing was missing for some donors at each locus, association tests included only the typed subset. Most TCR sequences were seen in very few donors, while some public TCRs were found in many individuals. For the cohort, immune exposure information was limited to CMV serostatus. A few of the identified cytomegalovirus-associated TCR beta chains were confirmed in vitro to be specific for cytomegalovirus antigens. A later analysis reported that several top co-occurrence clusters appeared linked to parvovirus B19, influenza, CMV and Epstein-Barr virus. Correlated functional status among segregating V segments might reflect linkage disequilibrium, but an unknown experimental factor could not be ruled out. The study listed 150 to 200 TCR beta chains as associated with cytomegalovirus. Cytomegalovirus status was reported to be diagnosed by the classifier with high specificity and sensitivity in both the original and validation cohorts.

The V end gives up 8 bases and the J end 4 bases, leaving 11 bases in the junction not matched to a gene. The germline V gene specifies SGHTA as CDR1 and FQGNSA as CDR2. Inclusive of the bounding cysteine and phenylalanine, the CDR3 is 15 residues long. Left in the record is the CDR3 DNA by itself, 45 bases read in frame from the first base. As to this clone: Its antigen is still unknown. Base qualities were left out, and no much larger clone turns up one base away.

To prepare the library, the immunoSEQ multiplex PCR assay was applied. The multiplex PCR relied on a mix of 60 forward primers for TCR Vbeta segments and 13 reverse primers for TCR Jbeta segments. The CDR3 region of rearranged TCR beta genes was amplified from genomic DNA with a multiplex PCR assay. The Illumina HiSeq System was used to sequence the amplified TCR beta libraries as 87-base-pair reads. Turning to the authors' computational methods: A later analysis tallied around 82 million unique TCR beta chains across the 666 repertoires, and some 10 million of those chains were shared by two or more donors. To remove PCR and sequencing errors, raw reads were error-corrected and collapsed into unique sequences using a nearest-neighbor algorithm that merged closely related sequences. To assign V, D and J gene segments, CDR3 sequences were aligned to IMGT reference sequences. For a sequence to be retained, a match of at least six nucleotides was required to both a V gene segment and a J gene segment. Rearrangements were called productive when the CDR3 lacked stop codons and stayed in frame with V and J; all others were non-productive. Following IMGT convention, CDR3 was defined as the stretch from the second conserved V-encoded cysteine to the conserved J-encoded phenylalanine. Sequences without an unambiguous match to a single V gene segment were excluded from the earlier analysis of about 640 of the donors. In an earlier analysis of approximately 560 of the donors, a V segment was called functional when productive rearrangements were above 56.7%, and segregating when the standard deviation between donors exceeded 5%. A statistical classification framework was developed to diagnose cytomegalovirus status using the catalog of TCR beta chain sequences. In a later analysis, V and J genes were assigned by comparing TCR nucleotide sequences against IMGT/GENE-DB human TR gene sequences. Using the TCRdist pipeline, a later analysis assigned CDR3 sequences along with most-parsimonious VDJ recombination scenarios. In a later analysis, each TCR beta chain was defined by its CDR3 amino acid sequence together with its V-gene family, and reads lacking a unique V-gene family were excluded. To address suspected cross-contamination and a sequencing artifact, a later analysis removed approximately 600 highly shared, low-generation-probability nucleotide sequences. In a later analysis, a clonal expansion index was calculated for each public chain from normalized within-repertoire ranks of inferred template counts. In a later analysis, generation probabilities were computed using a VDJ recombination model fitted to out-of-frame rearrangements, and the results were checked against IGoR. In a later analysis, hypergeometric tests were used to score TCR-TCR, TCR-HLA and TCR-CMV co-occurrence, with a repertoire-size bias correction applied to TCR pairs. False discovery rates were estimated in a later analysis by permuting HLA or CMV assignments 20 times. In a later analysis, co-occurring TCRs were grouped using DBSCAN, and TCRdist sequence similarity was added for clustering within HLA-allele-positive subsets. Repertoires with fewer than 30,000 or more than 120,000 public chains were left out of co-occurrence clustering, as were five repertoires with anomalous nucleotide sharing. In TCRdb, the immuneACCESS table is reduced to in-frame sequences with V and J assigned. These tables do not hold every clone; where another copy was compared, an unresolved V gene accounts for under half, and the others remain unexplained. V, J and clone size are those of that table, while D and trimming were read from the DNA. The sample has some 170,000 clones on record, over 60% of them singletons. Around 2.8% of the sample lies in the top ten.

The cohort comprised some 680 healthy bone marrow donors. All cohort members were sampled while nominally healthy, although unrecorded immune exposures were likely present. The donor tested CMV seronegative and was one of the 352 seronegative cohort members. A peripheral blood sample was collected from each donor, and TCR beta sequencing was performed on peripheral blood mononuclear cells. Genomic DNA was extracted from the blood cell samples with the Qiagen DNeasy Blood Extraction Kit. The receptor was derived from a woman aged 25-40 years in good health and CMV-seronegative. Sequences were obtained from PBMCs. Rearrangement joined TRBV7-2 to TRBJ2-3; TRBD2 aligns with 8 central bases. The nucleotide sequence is TGTGCCAGCCACGTAGGACTAGCTAGGGCAGATACGCAGTATTTT. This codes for CASHVGLARADTQYF.